This is a list of T cell receptor beta chains from one sample in a study of cytotoxic CD8 clonotypes in ibrutinib-treated CLL. This table comes from immunoSEQ multiplex PCR, and its TCRdb copy is limited to in-frame clones, with some not included. The sample carries 35,000 or so clones, around 63% recorded once. Sequencing was performed on PBMCs, taken before ibrutinib treatment. The source of these receptors is a human donor with chronic lymphocytic leukemia. Each CDR3 is given with its conserved first and last residue. The D gene is left open where the match is weak. Rows may omit the clone size; those that give it use once, few, many or a size class.

v_gene,d_gene,j_gene,abundance,CDR3aa,CDR3nt
TRBV14,NA,TRBJ1-3,NA,CASSQEAGLGFAGNTIYF,TGTGCCAGCAGCCAAGAGGCTGGGCTGGGATTTGCTGGAAACACCATATATTTT
TRBV7-9,NA,TRBJ1-4,NA,CASSGPYGLGEKLFF,TGTGCCAGCAGCGGCCCATATGGGCTAGGTGAAAAACTGTTTTTT
TRBV20-1,NA,TRBJ2-5,NA,CSGGFQETQYF,TGCAGTGGGGGGTTCCAAGAGACCCAGTACTTC
TRBV6-1,NA,TRBJ1-4,NA,CASSEYFSSEKLFF,TGTGCCAGCAGTGAATATTTCAGTTCCGAAAAACTGTTTTTT
TRBV5-1,NA,TRBJ2-3,NA,CASSPGSPTDTQYF,TGCGCCAGCAGCCCTGGCTCACCCACAGATACGCAGTATTTT
TRBV4-1,NA,TRBJ2-3,NA,CASSHPSQIDTQYF,TGCGCCAGCAGCCACCCTAGTCAGATAGATACGCAGTATTTT
TRBV27,NA,TRBJ2-7,few,CASSLRPGPSGHEQYF,TGTGCCAGCAGCTTAAGGCCGGGCCCCTCTGGACACGAGCAGTACTTC
TRBV6-4,TRBD2,TRBJ2-7,NA,CASSDGLAGAYEQYF,TGTGCCAGCAGTGACGGGCTAGCGGGAGCCTACGAGCAGTACTTC
TRBV28,NA,TRBJ1-6,medium-sized,CASSLEWTGSSYNSPLHF,TGTGCCAGCAGTTTGGAATGGACCGGAAGCTCCTATAATTCACCCCTCCACTTT
TRBV4-2,TRBD1,TRBJ2-1,NA,CASSPAGQGSYNEQFF,TGTGCCAGCAGCCCAGCCGGACAGGGGTCCTACAATGAGCAGTTCTTC
TRBV5-4,NA,TRBJ1-6,NA,CASSSAGTQIESPLHF,TGTGCCAGCAGCTCAGCCGGGACCCAAATTGAGTCACCCCTCCACTTT
TRBV18,NA,TRBJ1-6,NA,CASSPMGTAQSSPLHF,TGTGCCAGCTCACCAATGGGGACGGCACAAAGTTCACCCCTCCACTTT
TRBV5-1,NA,TRBJ2-7,NA,CASSFSSSSYEQYF,TGCGCCAGCAGCTTCAGCTCGAGCTCCTACGAGCAGTACTTC
TRBV5-1,NA,TRBJ2-7,once,CASMREGGSSYEQYF,TGCGCCAGCATGAGAGAGGGGGGAAGCTCCTACGAGCAGTACTTC
TRBV2,NA,TRBJ2-7,NA,CASRKDTGSYEQYF,TGTGCCAGCAGGAAGGACACAGGGTCCTACGAGCAGTACTTC
TRBV6-5,NA,TRBJ2-4,NA,CASSYSRNKNIQYF,TGTGCCAGCAGTTACTCCAGAAACAAAAACATTCAGTACTTC
TRBV28,NA,TRBJ1-4,NA,CASQIGGTNEKLFF,TGTGCCAGCCAAATCGGGGGGACTAATGAAAAACTGTTTTTT
TRBV19,NA,TRBJ2-5,NA,CASSTTVGSETQYF,TGTGCCAGTAGTACGACAGTCGGATCGGAGACCCAGTACTTC
TRBV7-2,TRBD2,TRBJ2-5,NA,CASTGGETQYF,TGTGCCAGCACGGGAGGGGAGACCCAGTACTTC
TRBV10-3,NA,TRBJ2-7,NA,CAIRVNLFSYEQYF,TGTGCCATCAGAGTTAACTTATTCTCCTACGAGCAGTACTTC
TRBV27,TRBD2,TRBJ2-5,once,CASSSNRGSGREETQYF,TGTGCCAGCAGTTCCAACAGGGGTAGCGGGAGAGAAGAGACCCAGTACTTC
TRBV6-5,NA,TRBJ2-5,NA,CASSYSRGWQETQYF,TGTGCCAGCAGTTACTCAAGGGGTTGGCAAGAGACCCAGTACTTC
TRBV27,NA,TRBJ2-2,NA,CASSFIGDTGELFF,TGTGCCAGCAGTTTCATTGGGGACACCGGGGAGCTGTTTTTT
TRBV5-1,NA,TRBJ2-7,NA,CASSPGVTVYEQYF,TGCGCCAGCAGCCCCGGAGTAACGGTCTACGAGCAGTACTTC
TRBV5-6,NA,TRBJ2-1,NA,CASSFFFRYNEQFF,TGTGCCAGCAGCTTCTTTTTTAGATACAATGAGCAGTTCTTC
TRBV9,NA,TRBJ1-6,NA,CASSAREGFFSALHF,TGTGCCAGCAGCGCCAGGGAAGGATTTTTTTCAGCCCTCCACTTT
TRBV2,NA,TRBJ2-7,few,CASSEAGNEQYF,TGTGCCAGCAGTGAGGCGGGGAACGAGCAGTACTTC
TRBV7-2,TRBD2,TRBJ2-7,NA,CASSLVAGGTYEQYF,TGTGCCAGCAGCTTAGTAGCGGGAGGGACCTACGAGCAGTACTTC
TRBV6-1,NA,TRBJ2-7,NA,CASSEEPTGFLYEQYF,TGTGCCAGCAGTGAAGAGCCAACAGGTTTCCTCTACGAGCAGTACTTC
TRBV6-5,NA,TRBJ2-7,once,CASSVIQGPYEQYF,TGTGCCAGCAGTGTAATCCAAGGACCCTACGAGCAGTACTTC
TRBV5-1,TRBD1,TRBJ2-2,NA,CASSLTGTGVRFGELFF,TGCGCCAGCAGCTTAACCGGGACAGGGGTTCGTTTCGGGGAGCTGTTTTTT
TRBV5-6,NA,TRBJ2-7,few,CASSFGPTYEQYF,TGTGCCAGCAGCTTTGGACCAACCTACGAGCAGTACTTC
TRBV7-8,NA,TRBJ1-2,NA,CASSQRLDLQTIYGYTF,TGTGCCAGCAGTCAACGACTAGATCTACAGACAATCTATGGCTACACCTTC
TRBV7-2,NA,TRBJ2-7,NA,CASSSRGTDSYEQYF,TGTGCCAGCAGCTCCCGGGGGACTGACTCCTACGAGCAGTACTTC
TRBV27,NA,TRBJ1-4,NA,CASSSVGGGNEKLFF,TGTGCCAGCAGTTCCGTGGGCGGAGGTAATGAAAAACTGTTTTTT
TRBV7-9,NA,TRBJ1-3,NA,CASSPGGSGNTIYF,TGTGCCAGCAGCCCCGGAGGTTCTGGAAACACCATATATTTT
TRBV25-1,TRBD1,TRBJ1-2,NA,CASSRTGGYGYTF,TGTGCCAGCAGTCGGACAGGGGGTTATGGCTACACCTTC
TRBV5-1,TRBD1,TRBJ1-2,once,CASSQGQGLGYTF,TGCGCCAGCAGCCAAGGACAGGGGCTCGGCTACACCTTC
TRBV10-3,NA,TRBJ2-4,NA,CATGGGDIQYF,TGTGCCACCGGGGGCGGGGACATTCAGTACTTC
TRBV4-2,NA,TRBJ1-2,NA,CASSQAANYGYTF,TGTGCCAGCAGCCAAGCGGCTAACTATGGCTACACCTTC
TRBV30,NA,TRBJ2-1,NA,CAWRQVFSYNEQFF,TGTGCCTGGAGACAGGTTTTCTCCTACAATGAGCAGTTCTTC
TRBV30,TRBD1,TRBJ2-7,NA,CAWTTGGSTYEQYF,TGTGCCTGGACCACAGGGGGTTCTACCTACGAGCAGTACTTC
TRBV29-1,TRBD1,TRBJ1-2,NA,CSVEYPTGFNYGYTF,TGCAGCGTTGAATATCCGACAGGGTTCAACTATGGCTACACCTTC
TRBV15,NA,TRBJ2-3,NA,CATSRQGADTQYF,TGTGCCACCAGCAGACAGGGTGCAGATACGCAGTATTTT
TRBV14,TRBD1,TRBJ1-1,NA,CASSRGGPGGAFF,TGTGCCAGCAGTCGAGGGGGCCCCGGTGGAGCTTTCTTT